The clone carrying this T cell receptor beta chain was recorded only once. The sample holds other DNA sequences that translate to the same CDR3. The data were taken from a study of blood T cell repertoires in COVID-19. Study overall: The origin of the acute and convalescent COVID-19 samples was the United States, Italy and Spain.

TCRdb's table, derived via immunoSEQ multiplex PCR, lists solely in-frame clones and lacks some. This sample has 200,000 to 250,000 clones, with roughly four fifths found just once. Everyone who took part was roughly 18 to 100 years old, and they came from 24 US areas. Participants' reported clinical history set cohort assignment. Up to 2 weeks before entering the study, exposed participants had met a COVID-19 case. The sequencing sample was made of PBMCs or T cells enriched from blood (not recorded which). This TCR was recovered from a woman between 45 and 65 years old who had been exposed to COVID-19.

The CDR3 sequence: CASSLRGSTEAFF. The CDR3 DNA follows: TGTGCCAGCAGTTTAAGGGGGTCCACTGAAGCTTTCTTT. V gene TRBV12-3 or TRBV12-4 combines with J gene TRBJ1-1; weak D call: TRBD1 (6 bases). The CDR3 is 13 amino acids. Trimming took 2 bases from V and 4 from J, leaving 8 bases between them.